This T cell receptor (beta chain) was profiled in a study of blood T cell repertoires in COVID-19. Authors' processing steps: Using reference gene primer amplification, nucleated cell counts were estimated. Profiling relied on immunoSEQ multiplex PCR, and the TCRdb table lists in-frame clones only, not all of them. From that table come the V and J calls and clone size; the DNA was used to work out D and trimming. This sample has around 140,000 clones, with around nine tenths found just once. Trimming cost V 3 bases and J 4 bases, with 15 bases left between them. This CDR3 is 14 amino acids long. Germline CDR1 DFQATT, CDR2 SNEGSKA (reference sequence).

Sequenced material: peripheral blood. The sequence was collected from a woman aged 50 to 65 with active or convalescent COVID-19. The chain uses TRBV20-1 and TRBJ1-2, with no clear D. As DNA, the CDR3 is TGCAGTGCTAGTTACCGGGGTCGGAGCTATGGCTACACCTTC. Residues: CSASYRGRSYGYTF.